This entry features one T cell receptor (beta chain) sequence. This entry is derived from a study of cytomegalovirus exposure and HLA in healthy donors. The ends were cut back, 6 bases at V and 4 bases at J, with 12 bases in the middle. This CDR3 comprises 13 residues. Germline CDR1 LNHDA, CDR2 SQIVND (reference sequence). The PCR had 60 Vbeta and 13 Jbeta primers. Produced via immunoSEQ multiplex PCR; TCRdb's table is partial and in-frame only. This sample contains 150,000 to 200,000 clones. The TCR was taken from a woman aged 55-70 years in good health and CMV-seronegative. Sample: PBMCs. V and J are TRBV19 and TRBJ1-2, with D possibly being TRBD1 (5 bases). In DNA form, the CDR3 reads TGTGCCAGTAGGGTCGGGGGAGTCTATGGCTACACCTTC. Encoded protein: CASRVGGVYGYTF.